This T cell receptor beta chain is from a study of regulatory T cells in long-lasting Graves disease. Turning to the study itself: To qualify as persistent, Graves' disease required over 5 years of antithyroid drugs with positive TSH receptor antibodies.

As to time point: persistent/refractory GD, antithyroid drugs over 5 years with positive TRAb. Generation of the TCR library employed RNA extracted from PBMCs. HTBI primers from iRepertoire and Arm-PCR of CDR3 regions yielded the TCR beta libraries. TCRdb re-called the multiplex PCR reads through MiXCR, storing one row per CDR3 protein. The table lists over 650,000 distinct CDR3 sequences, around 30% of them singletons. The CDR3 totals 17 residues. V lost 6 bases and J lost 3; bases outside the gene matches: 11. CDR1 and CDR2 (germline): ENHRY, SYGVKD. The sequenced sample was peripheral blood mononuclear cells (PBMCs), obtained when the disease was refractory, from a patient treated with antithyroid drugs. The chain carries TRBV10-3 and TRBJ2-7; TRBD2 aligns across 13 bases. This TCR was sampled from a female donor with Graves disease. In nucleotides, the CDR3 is TGTGCCATCAGGAACAAGGCCGGGACTAGCGGGGACTACGAGCAGTACTTC. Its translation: CAIRNKAGTSGDYEQYF.